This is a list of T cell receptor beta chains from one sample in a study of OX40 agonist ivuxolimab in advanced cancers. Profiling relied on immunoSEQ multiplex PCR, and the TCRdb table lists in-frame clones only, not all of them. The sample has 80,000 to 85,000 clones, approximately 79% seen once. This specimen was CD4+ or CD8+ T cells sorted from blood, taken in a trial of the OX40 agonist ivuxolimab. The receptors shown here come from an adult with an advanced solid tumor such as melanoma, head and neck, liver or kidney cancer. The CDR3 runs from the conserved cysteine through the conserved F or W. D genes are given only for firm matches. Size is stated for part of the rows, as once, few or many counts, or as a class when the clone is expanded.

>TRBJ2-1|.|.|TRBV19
CASTLTSTYNEQFF
TGTGCCAGTACCCTCACCTCCACCTACAATGAGCAGTTCTTC
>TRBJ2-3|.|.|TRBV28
CASSFPAGNKYF
TGTGCCAGCAGTTTTCCCGCGGGGAATAAGTATTTT
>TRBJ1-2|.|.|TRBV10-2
CASSSADNYGYTF
TGCGCCAGCAGTTCCGCAGACAACTATGGCTACACCTTC
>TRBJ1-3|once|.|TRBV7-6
CASSPNPVGNTIYF
TGTGCCAGCAGCCCAAACCCTGTTGGAAACACCATATATTTT
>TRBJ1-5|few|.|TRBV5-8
CASSNRQGSWQPQHF
TGTGCCAGCTCAAACAGGCAGGGATCGTGGCAGCCCCAGCATTTT
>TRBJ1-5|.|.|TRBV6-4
CASSASSNQPQHF
TGTGCCAGCAGTGCCAGCTCCAATCAGCCCCAGCATTTT
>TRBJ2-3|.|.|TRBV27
CASSLWQGTDTQYF
TGTGCCAGCAGTTTATGGCAGGGGACAGATACGCAGTATTTT
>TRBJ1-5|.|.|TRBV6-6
CASSYSIHQGHQPQHF
TGTGCCAGCAGTTACTCGATTCACCAGGGCCATCAGCCCCAGCATTTT
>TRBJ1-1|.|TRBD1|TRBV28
CASSSQQGAGTEAFF
TGTGCCAGCAGTTCTCAACAGGGGGCAGGCACTGAAGCTTTCTTT
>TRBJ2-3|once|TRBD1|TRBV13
CASSLVGTGSTDTQYF
TGTGCCAGCAGCTTAGTCGGGACAGGGTCCACAGATACGCAGTATTTT
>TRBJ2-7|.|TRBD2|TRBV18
CASSPGYGGSSYEQYF
TGTGCCAGCTCACCGGGCTACGGGGGGAGCTCCTACGAGCAGTACTTC
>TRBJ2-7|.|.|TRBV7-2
CASSLGSQANYEQYF
TGTGCCAGCAGCTTAGGGTCCCAGGCCAACTACGAGCAGTACTTC
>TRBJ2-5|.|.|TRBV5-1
CASSPRGGGETQYF
TGCGCCAGCAGCCCCCGCGGGGGCGGAGAGACCCAGTACTTC
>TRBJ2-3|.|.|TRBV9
CASSVDGVAADTQYF
TGTGCCAGCAGCGTAGATGGGGTGGCGGCAGATACGCAGTATTTT
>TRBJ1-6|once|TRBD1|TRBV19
CASSLQGARSGSPLHF
TGTGCCAGTAGTCTCCAGGGGGCGCGGTCCGGATCACCCCTCCACTTT
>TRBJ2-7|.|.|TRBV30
CAWMFRDLPYEQYF
TGTGCCTGGATGTTCCGGGACCTCCCCTACGAGCAGTACTTC
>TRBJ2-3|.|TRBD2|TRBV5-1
CASSKMTSGGATDTQYF
TGCGCCAGCAGCAAAATGACTAGCGGGGGGGCCACAGATACGCAGTATTTT
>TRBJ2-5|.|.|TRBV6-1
CASSERAAQETQYF
TGTGCCAGCAGTGAAAGGGCAGCTCAAGAGACCCAGTACTTC
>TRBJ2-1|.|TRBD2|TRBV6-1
CASSAGTSGYNEQFF
TGTGCCAGCAGTGCGGGGACTAGCGGCTACAATGAGCAGTTCTTC
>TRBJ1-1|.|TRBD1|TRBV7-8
CASSRSQTGVAEAFF
TGTGCCAGCAGCCGAAGCCAGACAGGGGTTGCTGAAGCTTTCTTT
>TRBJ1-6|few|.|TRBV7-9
CASSLGTPDNSPLHF
TGTGCCAGCAGCCTGGGGACGCCCGATAATTCACCCCTCCACTTT
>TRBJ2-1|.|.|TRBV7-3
CASSSLQNNEQFF
TGTGCCAGCAGCTCCCTCCAGAACAATGAGCAGTTCTTC
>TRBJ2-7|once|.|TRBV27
CASSPQSLPYEQYF
TGTGCCAGCAGTCCCCAATCGCTCCCCTACGAGCAGTACTTC
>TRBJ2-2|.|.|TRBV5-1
CASSLPGTENTGELFF
TGCGCCAGCAGCTTGCCTGGGACGGAGAACACCGGGGAGCTGTTTTTT
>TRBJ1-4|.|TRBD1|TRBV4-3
CASSRNHRDSLFF
TGCGCCAGCAGCCGGAACCATAGGGACAGTCTGTTTTTT
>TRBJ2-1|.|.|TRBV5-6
CASSSTGFYNEQFF
TGTGCCAGCAGCTCTACAGGGTTCTACAATGAGCAGTTCTTC
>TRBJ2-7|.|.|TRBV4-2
CASSPSRLKVSSQYYEQYF
TGTGCCAGCAGCCCGAGCCGTTTAAAAGTCAGCTCTCAATACTACGAGCAGTACTTC
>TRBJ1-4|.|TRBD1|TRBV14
CASSGSRGPNEKLFF
TGTGCCAGCAGCGGATCGAGGGGGCCTAATGAAAAACTGTTTTTT
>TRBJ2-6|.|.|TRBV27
CASSLGGTAYSGANVLTF
TGTGCCAGCAGTTTAGGGGGGACAGCATACTCTGGGGCCAACGTCCTGACTTTC
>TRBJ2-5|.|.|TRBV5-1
CASSLVVGREETQYF
TGCGCCAGCAGCTTGGTCGTAGGTCGCGAAGAGACCCAGTACTTC
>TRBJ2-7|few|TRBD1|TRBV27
CARGQGFLSYEQYF
TGTGCCAGAGGACAGGGGTTCCTCTCCTACGAGCAGTACTTC
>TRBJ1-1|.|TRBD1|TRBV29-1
CSVVGTSAGGGTEAFF
TGCAGCGTTGTGGGGACCTCGGCAGGGGGCGGCACTGAAGCTTTCTTT
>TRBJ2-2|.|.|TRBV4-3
CASSQGGYAGELFF
TGCGCCAGCAGCCAAGGAGGATATGCCGGGGAGCTGTTTTTT
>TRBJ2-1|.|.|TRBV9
CASSGGLAPSYNEQFF
TGTGCCAGCAGCGGGGGGCTCGCTCCCTCCTACAATGAGCAGTTCTTC
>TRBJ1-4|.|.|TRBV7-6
CASSSFTSANEKLFF
TGTGCCAGCAGCAGCTTTACCTCCGCTAATGAAAAACTGTTTTTT
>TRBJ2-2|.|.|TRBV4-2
CASRGQPTGELFF
TGTGCCAGCCGGGGTCAACCCACCGGGGAGCTGTTTTTT
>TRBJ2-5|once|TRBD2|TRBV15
CATSRDPGGEETQYF
TGTGCCACCAGCAGAGATCCGGGGGGAGAAGAGACCCAGTACTTC
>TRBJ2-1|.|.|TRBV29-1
CSVDTGSSYNEQFF
TGCAGCGTGGATACAGGGAGCTCCTACAATGAGCAGTTCTTC
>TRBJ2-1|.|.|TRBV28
CATFRAYNEQFF
TGTGCCACCTTCCGGGCTTACAATGAGCAGTTCTTC
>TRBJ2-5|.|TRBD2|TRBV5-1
CASSETSGGETQYF
TGCGCCAGCAGCGAAACTAGCGGGGGAGAGACCCAGTACTTC
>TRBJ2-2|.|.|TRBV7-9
CASSLVSGRNTGELFF
TGTGCCAGCAGCTTAGTTTCAGGGAGGAATACCGGGGAGCTGTTTTTT
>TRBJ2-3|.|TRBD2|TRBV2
CASSGGLLSTDTQYF
TGTGCCAGCAGCGGGGGACTATTGAGCACAGATACGCAGTATTTT
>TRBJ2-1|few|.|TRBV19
CASSNDLAGDNEQFF
TGTGCCAGTAGCAACGATCTGGCAGGGGACAATGAGCAGTTCTTC
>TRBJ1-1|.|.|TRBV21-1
CASSMGPTAGDTEAFF
TGTGCCAGCAGCATGGGGCCCACGGCAGGGGACACTGAAGCTTTCTTT
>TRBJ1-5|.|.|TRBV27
CASGAAGGSQPQHF
TGTGCCAGCGGAGCGGCGGGGGGTAGTCAGCCCCAGCATTTT
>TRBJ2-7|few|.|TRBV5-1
CASSLGGYEQYF
TGCGCCAGCAGCTTGGGCGGCTACGAGCAGTACTTC
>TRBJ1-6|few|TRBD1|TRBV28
CASRTDRGNSPLHF
TGTGCCAGCAGAACGGACAGGGGGAATTCACCCCTCCACTTT
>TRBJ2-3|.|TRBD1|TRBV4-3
CASSRAGTGAGTQYF
TGCGCCAGCAGCCGAGCCGGGACAGGGGCTGGTACGCAGTATTTT
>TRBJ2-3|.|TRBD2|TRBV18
CASSQKSGGADPQYF
TGTGCCAGCTCACAGAAAAGCGGGGGGGCCGATCCGCAGTATTTT